The 31 T cell receptor beta chains reported below all come from one sample, sequenced in a study of blood T cell repertoires in COVID-19. Some clones are missing from TCRdb's copy, which holds only in-frame ones; the method was immunoSEQ multiplex PCR. The repertoire holds about 150,000 clones, with 86% as singletons. Sample: peripheral blood. All receptors come from a man in his 70s with acute or convalescent COVID-19.

The chain joins TRBV5-1 to TRBJ2-5; 8 bases line up with TRBD1. Germline CDR1 is SGHRS and CDR2 is YFSETQ. V shed 5 bases, J shed 3 bases, and the junction held 9 bases outside the gene matches. CDR3 size: 15 residues. CDR3 residues: CASRSFQQGEETQYF. CDR3 in DNA: TGCGCCAGCAGGTCCTTCCAACAGGGGGAAGAGACCCAGTACTTC.

This rearrangement joins TRBV10-3 to TRBJ1-2; no firm D call. Trimming took 0 bases from V and 2 from J, leaving 7 bases between them. Germline V gene lookup returns CDR1 ENHRY and CDR2 SYGVKD. This CDR3 has 14 amino acids. The CDR3 coding sequence is TGTGCCATCAGTGAGTCAGGCGGAAACTATGGCTACACCTTC. Translated, it gives CAISESGGNYGYTF.

The chain employs TRBV6-5 and TRBJ1-5; TRBD1 might be the D (5 bases). The CDR3 is 15 residues long. Germline V gene lookup returns CDR1 MNHEY and CDR2 SVGAGI. V was shortened by 6 bases and J by 4 bases, with 16 bases between the two germline ends. The CDR3 DNA reads TGTGCCAGCAGCCCCGGGGGGGGTAGGAATCAGCCCCAGCATTTT. It is translated as CASSPGGGRNQPQHF.

The rearrangement joins TRBV3-1 (or the pseudogene TRBV3-2) to TRBJ1-2, with D possibly TRBD1 on 5 matching bases. V lost 0 bases and J lost 4, with 9 bases in between. Germline assignment: CDR1 LGHDT and CDR2 YNNKEL (reference sequence). The CDR3 is 14 amino acids. Written as DNA, the CDR3 is TGTGCCAGCAGCCAAGATAGGGGTCCCTATGGCTACACCTTC. Protein sequence: CASSQDRGPYGYTF.

CDR3 in amino acids: CASSLWTSGPQETQYF. The CDR3 DNA follows: TGTGCCAGCAGCTTGTGGACTAGCGGACCCCAAGAGACCCAGTACTTC. V usage is TRBV7-6 and J usage is TRBJ2-5, with TRBD2 matching 10 bases. The germline gives CDR1 SGHVS, CDR2 FNYEAQ. With V trimmed by 3 bases and J by 1 base, 5 bases remained unmatched. The CDR3 runs to 16 residues.

The CDR3 loop is CASSLRVAGVGETQYF. The CDR3 bases are TGTGCCAGCAGCTTGCGGGTAGCGGGAGTAGGCGAGACCCAGTACTTC. The chain links TRBV11-1 to TRBJ2-5; 9 nucleotides match TRBD2. Germline V lookup: CDR1 SGHAT, CDR2 FQDESV (reference sequence). V lost 3 bases and J lost 5; bases outside the gene matches: 10. The CDR3 covers 16 residues.

This clone was detected only once. V is TRBV19 and J is TRBJ2-7, with a possible D match to TRBD2 (6 bases). Deletions cut 3 bases from V and 2 bases from J, with 11 bases between. The CDR3 totals 14 residues. CDR1 and CDR2 from the germline V gene are LNHDA and SQIVND (reference sequence). The CDR3: CASSIGGTTYEQYF. The CDR3 DNA reads TGTGCCAGTAGTATTGGGGGGACCACCTACGAGCAGTACTTC.

The genes are TRBV28 and TRBJ1-2, with D possibly TRBD1 on 6 matching bases. V was cut by 4 bases and J by 2 bases, with 14 bases left in between. The CDR3 is 15 residues long. CDR1 is MDHEN and CDR2 is SYDVKM in the germline V gene. The CDR3 region is CASSSPGDVNYGYTF. The CDR3 coding sequence is TGTGCCAGCAGTTCCCCAGGGGATGTGAACTATGGCTACACCTTC.

This chain uses TRBV7-3 with TRBJ2-3, with 12 bases lining up with TRBD2. The CDR3 totals 15 residues. Germline V gene sequence: CDR1 SGHTA, CDR2 FQGTGA. With V trimmed by 4 bases and J by 5 bases, 4 bases remained unmatched. The CDR3 DNA reads TGTGCCAGCAGCTCTAGCGGGAGGGCGAAAGATACGCAGTATTTT. Protein: CASSSSGRAKDTQYF.

This clone appeared once. The chain links TRBV10-3 to TRBJ2-1; 7 positions match TRBD2. This CDR3 spans 18 amino acids. Germline V gene sequence: CDR1 ENHRY, CDR2 SYGVKD. The trim removed 4 bases at V and 5 bases at J, leaving 17 bases unmatched. CDR3 in amino acids: CAISGDRKRASGHNEQFF. The CDR3 DNA sequence: TGTGCCATCAGTGGGGACCGAAAAAGGGCTAGCGGCCACAATGAGCAGTTCTTC.

V is TRBV2 and J is TRBJ2-5, with 9 bases identical to TRBD2. This CDR3 contains 13 residues. J gave up 8 bases and V 3 bases, and 4 bases lay outside the gene matches. Germline-derived CDR1 and CDR2 are SNHLY and FYNNEI. Here the CDR3 DNA reads TGTGCCAGCAGTGAGAAGCGGGAGGCCACCCAGTACTTC. Its protein is CASSEKREATQYF.

This clone has just a few counts. The CDR3 bases are TGTGCCAGCAGCCCGCAACAGGGGGCATTTTCCAATCAGCCCCAGCATTTT. Translation gives CASSPQQGAFSNQPQHF. The chain is built from TRBV7-6 and TRBJ1-5, with TRBD1 identical over 9 bases. Losses at the gene ends were 5 bases for V and 3 bases for J; bases not matched to a gene: 11. From germline, CDR1 is SGHVS and CDR2 FNYEAQ. The CDR3 runs 17 residues.

The genes are TRBV20-1 and TRBJ2-7; D is undetermined. Per the germline V gene, CDR1 is DFQATT and CDR2 is SNEGSKA (reference sequence). The CDR3 runs 11 residues. Between the trimmed V and J ends, which lost 3 bases and 6 bases, there was a span of 9 bases. The CDR3 DNA reads TGCAGTGCTAGCCCCGTCCGCGAGCAGTACTTC. Protein: CSASPVREQYF.

The chain employs TRBV6-5 and TRBJ2-5; TRBD2 aligns across 9 bases. The germline V gene encodes CDR1 MNHEY and CDR2 SVGAGI. The CDR3 spans 15 residues. The V and J ends lost 7 bases and 1 base, in that order; junction bases with no gene match: 7. CDR3 loop: CASILTSGFQETQYF. In nucleotides, the CDR3 is TGTGCCAGCATCTTGACTAGCGGATTCCAAGAGACCCAGTACTTC.

The V and J genes are TRBV7-2 and TRBJ2-3, with TRBD2 as a possible D gene (6 bases). The V gene lost 3 bases and the J gene lost 4 bases, with 11 bases spanning the gap. The length of the CDR3 is 14 residues. Germline lookup yields CDR1 SGHTA and CDR2 FQGNSA. The CDR3 region has the DNA TGTGCCAGCAGCTTGCAGGGAGGCCCAGATACGCAGTATTTT. Translated, it gives CASSLQGGPDTQYF.

The chain couples TRBV7-3 to TRBJ1-2, with TRBD1 matching over 9 bases. With 5 bases clipped from V and 1 base from J, the junction kept 5 bases outside the gene matches. The CDR3 contains 15 residues. Germline V lookup: CDR1 SGHTA, CDR2 FQGTGA. CDR3 coding DNA: TGTGCCAGCAGCCCCGGACAGGGGCTTAACTATGGCTACACCTTC. It encodes CASSPGQGLNYGYTF.

The V and J genes are TRBV7-9 and TRBJ1-3, with D unclear. Trimming stripped 0 bases from V and 0 bases from J, with 3 bases between. The CDR3 extends over 14 amino acids. The germline V gene encodes CDR1 SEHNR and CDR2 FQNEAQ (reference sequence). Here the CDR3 DNA reads TGTGCCAGCAGCTTAGCCAACTCTGGAAACACCATATATTTT. Its translation: CASSLANSGNTIYF.

The V and J genes are TRBV19 and TRBJ1-6; 7 bases line up with TRBD1. The CDR3 consists of 18 residues. CDR1 is LNHDA and CDR2 is SQIVND in the germline V gene (reference sequence). The V and J ends lost 1 base and 10 bases, in that order; junction bases with no gene match: 16. CDR3 residues: CASSIAQQGGAGSSPLHF. CDR3 in DNA: TGTGCCAGTAGTATAGCCCAACAAGGGGGCGCGGGAAGCTCACCCCTCCACTTT.

This clone was seen only a few times. V and J are TRBV28 and TRBJ2-2; D perhaps matches TRBD2 (7 bases). V was shortened by 8 bases and J by 3 bases, with 19 bases between the two germline ends. This CDR3 has 16 amino acids. Germline-derived CDR1 and CDR2 are MDHEN and SYDVKM. CDR3: CASPPGRGGDTGELFF. The CDR3 DNA reads TGTGCCAGCCCCCCGGGCAGGGGAGGGGACACCGGGGAGCTGTTTTTT. The whole variable domain, remainder taken from reference TRBV28 and TRBJ2-2, is DVKVTQSSRYLVKRTGEKVFLECVQDMDHENMFWYRQDPGLGLRLIYFSYDVKMKEKGDIPEGYSVSREKKERFSLILESASTNQTSMYLCASPPGRGGDTGELFFGEGSRLTVL.

The V and J genes are TRBV14 and TRBJ2-1; possible D gene TRBD2, 5 bases. The CDR3 consists of 15 residues. V was shortened by 3 bases and J by 8 bases, with 17 bases between the two germline ends. The germline CDR1 and CDR2 sequences are SGHDN and FVKESK. Here the CDR3 DNA reads TGTGCCAGCAGCCATTGGATGGGCGGAGGCGATGAGCAGTTCTTC. This translates into CASSHWMGGGDEQFF.

The V call is TRBV11-3, the J call TRBJ2-1; 9 bases agree with TRBD1. V gave up 0 bases and J gave up 0 bases; unmatched junction bases: 0. Germline values: CDR1 SGHNT, CDR2 YENEEA. The CDR3 has 16 residues. For the CDR3, the DNA is TGTGCCAGCAGCTTAGAGGGACAGGGCTCCTACAATGAGCAGTTCTTC. Translation gives CASSLEGQGSYNEQFF.

The chain couples TRBV5-1 to TRBJ2-1; 7 bases line up with TRBD2. The CDR3 is 14 amino acids. V trimming: 2 bases; J trimming: 4 bases; junction bases outside the gene matches: 3. The germline V gene encodes CDR1 SGHRS and CDR2 YFSETQ. CDR3 amino acids: CASSFTSEYNEQFF. CDR3 nucleotides: TGCGCCAGCAGCTTCACTAGCGAGTACAATGAGCAGTTCTTC.

This CDR3 reads CASSIGQDMNTEAFF. CDR3 nucleotides: TGTGCCAGTAGTATAGGACAGGACATGAACACTGAAGCTTTCTTT. This chain connects TRBV19 to TRBJ1-1, with D tentatively TRBD1 (6 bases). The length of the CDR3 is 15 residues. Germline-derived CDR1 and CDR2 are LNHDA and SQIVND (reference sequence). The V and J ends lost 1 base and 0 bases respectively, with 9 bases between them.

This clone was recorded only once. The chain has TRBV5-1 and TRBJ2-7; D remains unclear. This CDR3 is 13 amino acids long. The germline V gene has CDR1 SGHRS and CDR2 YFSETQ. V lost 5 bases, J lost 0 bases, and 9 bases lay in between. The CDR3: CASRVGGSYEQYF. The CDR3, as DNA: TGCGCCAGCAGGGTTGGCGGCTCCTACGAGCAGTACTTC.

J is TRBJ1-3 and V is TRBV9; D unresolved. The length of the CDR3 is 14 residues. Trimming pared 2 bases from V and 0 bases from J, leaving 6 bases between. Germline V CDR1 and CDR2: SGDLS, YYNGEE. CDR3 DNA sequence: TGTGCCAGCAGCGTCGGGAGCTCTGGAAACACCATATATTTT. Translated, it gives CASSVGSSGNTIYF.

The chain links TRBV5-1 to TRBJ2-7, with TRBD2 matching over 15 bases. Germline CDR1 reads SGHRS; CDR2 reads YFSETQ. The trim removed 3 bases at V and 6 bases at J, leaving 7 bases unmatched. The CDR3 length is 16 residues. The CDR3 DNA follows: TGCGCCAGCAGCTCCCCTGGACTAGCGGGAGGGCTCGAGCAGTACTTC. It specifies CASSSPGLAGGLEQYF.

V and J are TRBV5-4 and TRBJ1-1, with D maybe TRBD1 (6 bases). Trimming left V 4 bases short and J 5 bases short, with 15 bases between. CDR3 length: 14 amino acids. Germline CDR1 and CDR2: SGHNT and YYREEE (reference sequence). CDR3: CASSPGVLRTEAFF. The CDR3 DNA follows: TGTGCCAGCAGCCCAGGGGTCCTGCGGACTGAAGCTTTCTTT.

The count of this clone is one. V and J are TRBV7-3 and TRBJ2-7, with 10 bases fitting TRBD1. Germline CDR1 is SGHTA and CDR2 is FQGTGA. V was clipped by 5 bases and J by 2 bases; unmatched bases: 15. This CDR3 has 18 residues. DNA for the CDR3: TGTGCCAGCAGCCCCTACCCACCCGGGACAGGGGCCCCCTACGAGCAGTACTTC. The encoded protein is CASSPYPPGTGAPYEQYF. Based on the CDR3 plus reference TRBV7-3 and TRBJ2-7, the full variable domain is GAGVSQTPSNKVTEKGKYVELRCDPISGHTALYWYRQSLGQGPEFLIYFQGTGAADDSGLPNDRFFAVRPEGSVSTLKIQRTERGDSAVYLCASSPYPPGTGAPYEQYFGPGTRLTVT.

The chain has TRBV5-4 and TRBJ2-5; possible D gene TRBD2, 6 bases. The CDR3 contains 14 residues. CDR1 SGHNT and CDR2 YYREEE come from the germline V gene (reference sequence). With 6 bases removed from V and 0 bases from J, the gap between germline ends came to 12 bases. In nucleotides, the CDR3 is TGTGCCAGCACCCGCGGGGCTTACCAAGAGACCCAGTACTTC. It is translated as CASTRGAYQETQYF.

The chain employs TRBV11-2 and TRBJ2-3; TRBD2 matches 8 bases. Per germline, CDR1 SGHAT and CDR2 FQNNGV. The CDR3 contains 15 residues. V lost 2 bases to trimming and J lost 2 bases; unmatched junction nucleotides: 3. The CDR3 spells CASSLTGGPTDTQYF. DNA for the CDR3: TGTGCCAGCAGCTTAACGGGAGGGCCCACAGATACGCAGTATTTT.

This chain connects TRBV24-1 to TRBJ2-2, with TRBD1 matching over 8 bases. V shed 3 bases, J shed 5 bases, and the junction held 7 bases outside the gene matches. The CDR3 sequence is 16 residues long. From germline, CDR1 is KGHDR and CDR2 SFDVKD. The CDR3 sequence: CATSDPPRQGTGELFF. The CDR3 nucleotides read TGTGCCACCAGTGATCCCCCTCGACAGGGGACCGGGGAGCTGTTTTTT.